The T cell receptor (beta chain) described here comes from a study of T cell changes during pregnancy in multiple sclerosis. This CDR3 has 15 amino acids. V shed 5 bases and J 1 base; nucleotides not matched to a gene: 3. CDR1 is SGHTA and CDR2 is FQGNSA in the germline V gene. Repertoires were generated with immunoSEQ multiplex PCR, while TCRdb's copy carries only in-frame clones and drops some. The data contain tens of thousands of clones, about 93% of them singletons. There are a few counts of this clone. This chain uses TRBV7-2 with TRBJ2-2, with 8 nucleotides matching TRBD1. The sequences come from peripheral blood, collected in the third trimester of pregnancy. This receptor was taken from a female donor in good health, enrolled as a control in a pregnancy study. Here the CDR3 DNA reads TGTGCCAGCAGCCTGGGACAGGTGAACACCGGGGAGCTGTTTTTT. This encodes CASSLGQVNTGELFF.